This TCR beta chain stems from a study of patients and donors after allogeneic stem cell transplantation. TCRdb used MiXCR to reprocess the RT-PCR reads, holding one entry per CDR3 protein. The table has roughly 180,000 distinct CDR3 sequences, around two fifths seen once. Between the trimmed V and J ends, which lost 3 bases and 0 bases, there was a span of 9 bases. This CDR3 is built from 15 residues. Germline-derived CDR1 and CDR2 are MNHEY and SMNVEV (reference sequence). V usage is TRBV27 and J usage is TRBJ2-1; no firm D call. Sequenced sample: blood, either unsorted or a sorted T cell fraction (not recorded which). The clonotype comes from a human donor who was either an allogeneic HSCT recipient or a stem cell or donor lymphocyte infusion donor (not recorded which). It is not recorded whose cells these are; they may come from a transplant donor. CDR3 DNA sequence: TGTGCCAGCAGTTTCGATTGGGACTCCTACAATGAGCAGTTCTTC. This encodes CASSFDWDSYNEQFF.